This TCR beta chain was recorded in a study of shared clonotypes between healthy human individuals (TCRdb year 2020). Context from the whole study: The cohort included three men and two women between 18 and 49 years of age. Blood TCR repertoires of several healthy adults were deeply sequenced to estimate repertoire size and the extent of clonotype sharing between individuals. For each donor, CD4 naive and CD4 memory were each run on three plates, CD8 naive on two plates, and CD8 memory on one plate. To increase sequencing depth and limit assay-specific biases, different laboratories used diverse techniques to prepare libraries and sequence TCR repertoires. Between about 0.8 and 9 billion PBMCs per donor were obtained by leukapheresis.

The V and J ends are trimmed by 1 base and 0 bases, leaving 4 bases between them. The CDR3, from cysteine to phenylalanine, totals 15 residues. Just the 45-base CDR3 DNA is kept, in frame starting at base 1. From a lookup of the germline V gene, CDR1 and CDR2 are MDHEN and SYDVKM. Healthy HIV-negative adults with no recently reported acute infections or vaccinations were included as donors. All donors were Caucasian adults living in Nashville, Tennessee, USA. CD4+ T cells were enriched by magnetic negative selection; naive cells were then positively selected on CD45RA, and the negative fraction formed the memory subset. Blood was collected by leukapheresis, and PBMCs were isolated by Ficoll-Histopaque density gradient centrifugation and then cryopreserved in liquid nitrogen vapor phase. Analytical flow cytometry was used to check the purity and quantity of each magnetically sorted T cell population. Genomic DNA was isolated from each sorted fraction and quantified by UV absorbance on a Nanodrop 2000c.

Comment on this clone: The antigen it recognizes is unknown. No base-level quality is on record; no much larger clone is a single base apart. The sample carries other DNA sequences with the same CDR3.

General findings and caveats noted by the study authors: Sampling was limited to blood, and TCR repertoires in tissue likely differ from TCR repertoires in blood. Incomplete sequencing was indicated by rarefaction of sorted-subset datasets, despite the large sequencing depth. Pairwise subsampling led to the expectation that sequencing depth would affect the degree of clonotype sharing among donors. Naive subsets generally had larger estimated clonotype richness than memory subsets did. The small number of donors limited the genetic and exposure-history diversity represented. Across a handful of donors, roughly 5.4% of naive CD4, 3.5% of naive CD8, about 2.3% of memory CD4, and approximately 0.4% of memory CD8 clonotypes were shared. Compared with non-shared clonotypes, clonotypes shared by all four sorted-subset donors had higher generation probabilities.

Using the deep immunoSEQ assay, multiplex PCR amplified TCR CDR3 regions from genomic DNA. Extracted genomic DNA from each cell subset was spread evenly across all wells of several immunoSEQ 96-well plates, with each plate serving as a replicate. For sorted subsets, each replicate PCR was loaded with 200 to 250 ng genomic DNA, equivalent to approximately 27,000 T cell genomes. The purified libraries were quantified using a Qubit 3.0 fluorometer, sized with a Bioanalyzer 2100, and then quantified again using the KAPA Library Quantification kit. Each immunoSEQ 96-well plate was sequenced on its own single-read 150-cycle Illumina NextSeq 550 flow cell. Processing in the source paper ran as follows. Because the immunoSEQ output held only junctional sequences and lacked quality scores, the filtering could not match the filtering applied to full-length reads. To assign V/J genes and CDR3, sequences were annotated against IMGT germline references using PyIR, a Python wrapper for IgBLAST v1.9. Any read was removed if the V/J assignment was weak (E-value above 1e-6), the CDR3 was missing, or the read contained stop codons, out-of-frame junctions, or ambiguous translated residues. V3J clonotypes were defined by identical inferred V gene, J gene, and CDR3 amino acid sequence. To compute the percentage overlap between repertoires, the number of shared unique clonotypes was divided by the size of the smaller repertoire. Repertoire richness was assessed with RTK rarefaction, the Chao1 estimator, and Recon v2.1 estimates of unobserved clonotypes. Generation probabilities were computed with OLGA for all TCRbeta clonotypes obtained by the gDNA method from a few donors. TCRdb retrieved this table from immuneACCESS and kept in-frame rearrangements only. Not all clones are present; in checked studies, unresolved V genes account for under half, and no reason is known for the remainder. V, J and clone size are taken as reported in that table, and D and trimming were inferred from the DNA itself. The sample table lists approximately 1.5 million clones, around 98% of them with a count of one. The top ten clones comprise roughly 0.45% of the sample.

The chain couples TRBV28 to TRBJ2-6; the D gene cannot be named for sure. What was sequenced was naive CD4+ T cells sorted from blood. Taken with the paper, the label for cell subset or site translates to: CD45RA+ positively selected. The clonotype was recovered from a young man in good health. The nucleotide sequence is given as TGTGCCAGCAGTTTATCAGGCTCTGGGGCCAACGTCCTGACTTTC. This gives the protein CASSLSGSGANVLTF.